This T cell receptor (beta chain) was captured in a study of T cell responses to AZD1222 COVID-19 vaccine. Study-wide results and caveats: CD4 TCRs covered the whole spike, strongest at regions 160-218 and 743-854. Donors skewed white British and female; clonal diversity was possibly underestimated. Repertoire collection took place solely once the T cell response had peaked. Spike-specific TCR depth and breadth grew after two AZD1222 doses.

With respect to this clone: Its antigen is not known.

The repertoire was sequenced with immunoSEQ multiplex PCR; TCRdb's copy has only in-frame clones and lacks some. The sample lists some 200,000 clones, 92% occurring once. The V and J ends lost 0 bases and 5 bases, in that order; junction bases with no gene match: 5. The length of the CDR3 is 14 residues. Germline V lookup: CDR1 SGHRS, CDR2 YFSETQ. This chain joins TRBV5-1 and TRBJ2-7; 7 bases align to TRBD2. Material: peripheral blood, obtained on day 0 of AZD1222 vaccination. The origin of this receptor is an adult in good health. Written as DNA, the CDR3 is TGCGCCAGCAGCTTGGGAGCGGCGGGGGACGAGCAGTACGTC. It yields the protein CASSLGAAGDEQYV.